The clone carrying this TCR beta chain was counted a few times. The antigen is unknown. Donors each provided roughly 11 milliliters of peripheral blood. The data originate from a study of blood T cells in healthy people across ages. CDR3 length equals 17 residues. The V and J ends lost 2 bases and 4 bases, in that order; junction bases with no gene match: 12. Study-wide results and caveats: Naive CD4+ cell counts and diversity both ran higher in long-lived than in aged donors.

A sample-barcoded 5' primer and a J-beta primer mix were used in a second PCR of roughly 7 to 12 cycles. Samples each returned at least 3 million CDR3-containing paired-end reads. MiXCR was run by TCRdb on the 5' RACE reads, yielding one entry per CDR3 protein. The table has hundreds of thousands of distinct CDR3 sequences, 35% to 40% seen once. This TCR was recovered from a man younger than 35 in good health. This chain links TRBV12-3 or TRBV12-4 with TRBJ2-3; 7 positions match TRBD1. The sample taken for sequencing was blood. In DNA form, the CDR3 reads TGTGCCAGCAGTTTACCCCCGGTGGCAGGGGGACCAGATACGCAGTATTTT. Its translation is CASSLPPVAGGPDTQYF.